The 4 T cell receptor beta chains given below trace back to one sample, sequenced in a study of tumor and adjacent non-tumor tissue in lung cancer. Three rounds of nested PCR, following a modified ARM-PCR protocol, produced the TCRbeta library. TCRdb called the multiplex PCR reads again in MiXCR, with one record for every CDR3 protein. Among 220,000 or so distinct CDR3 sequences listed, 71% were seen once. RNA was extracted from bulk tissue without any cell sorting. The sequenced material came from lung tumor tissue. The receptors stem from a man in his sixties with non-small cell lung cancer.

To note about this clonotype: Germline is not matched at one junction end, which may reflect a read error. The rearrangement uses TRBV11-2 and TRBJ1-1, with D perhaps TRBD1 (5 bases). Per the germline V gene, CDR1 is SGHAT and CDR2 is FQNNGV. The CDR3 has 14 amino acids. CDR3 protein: CASSFTGPNSEALF. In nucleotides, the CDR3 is TGTGCCAGCAGCTTTACGGGACCGAACAGTGAAGCTTTATTT.

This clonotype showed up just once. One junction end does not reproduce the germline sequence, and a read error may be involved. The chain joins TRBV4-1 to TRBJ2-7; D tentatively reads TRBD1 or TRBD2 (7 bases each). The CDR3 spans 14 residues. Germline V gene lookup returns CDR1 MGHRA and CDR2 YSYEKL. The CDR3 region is CASSPAGGAYEQYF. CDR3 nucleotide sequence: TGCGCCAGCAGCCCAGCAGGGGGGGCCTACGAACAGTACTTC.

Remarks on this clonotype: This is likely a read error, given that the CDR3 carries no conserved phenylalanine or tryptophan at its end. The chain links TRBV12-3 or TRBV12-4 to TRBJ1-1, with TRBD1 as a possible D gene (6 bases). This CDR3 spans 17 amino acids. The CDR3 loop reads CACSLALFDRIFTEAFV. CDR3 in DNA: TGTGCTTGCAGTTTAGCATTATTTGACAGGATTTTCACTGAAGCTTTCGTT.

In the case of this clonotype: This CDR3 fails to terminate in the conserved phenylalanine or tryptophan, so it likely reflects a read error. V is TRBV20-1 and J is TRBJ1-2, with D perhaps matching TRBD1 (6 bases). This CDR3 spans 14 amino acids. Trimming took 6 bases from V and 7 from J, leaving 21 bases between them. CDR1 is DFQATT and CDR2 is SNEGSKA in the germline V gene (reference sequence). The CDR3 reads CSAPTGQWEGGYTS. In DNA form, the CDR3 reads TGCAGTGCCCCCACCGGACAGTGGGAGGGTGGCTACACCTCC.